This entry lists 4 T cell receptor beta chains sequenced from one sample in a study of T cells in Graves' hyperthyroidism and ophthalmopathy. Template material for amplifying TCR beta CDR3 regions consisted of RNA transcripts. HTBI primers were the set used in a first-round RT-PCR of the TCR CDR3. TCRdb reprocessed the multiplex PCR reads with MiXCR, giving one entry per CDR3 protein. The sample lists more than 300,000 distinct CDR3 sequences, roughly 13% seen once, with more than 9.5% in the top ten. The specimen sequenced was blood. Every receptor here comes from a woman aged 55-75 years with Graves' hyperthyroidism.

This clonotype was detected many times. This chain uses TRBV19 with TRBJ1-5; a weak D match, TRBD1 (5 bases). The CDR3 is made up of 16 amino acids. The germline V and J ends were trimmed by 3 bases and 0 bases, with 12 bases remaining between them. The V gene's germline CDR1 is LNHDA and CDR2 SQIVND (reference sequence). CDR3 in amino acids: CASSIETALSNQPQHF. CDR3 nucleotides: TGTGCCAGTAGTATCGAGACAGCCCTTAGCAATCAGCCCCAGCATTTT.

The V gene is TRBV5-4, the J gene TRBJ2-1; 9 bases match TRBD2. Germline V lookup: CDR1 SGHNT, CDR2 YYREEE (reference sequence). The CDR3 runs 15 residues. V shed 0 bases, J shed 8 bases, and the junction held 6 bases outside the gene matches. CDR3 nucleotide sequence: TGTGCCAGCAGCTTGGTACCAGCGGGAGGCGATGAGCAGTTCTTC. Encoded protein: CASSLVPAGGDEQFF.

The chain has TRBV6-2 or TRBV6-3 and TRBJ2-3; 7 positions agree with TRBD1. V was pared by 6 bases and J by 0 bases, with 9 bases of the junction left unmatched. Germline V gene data show CDR1 as MNHEY and CDR2 as SVGEGT. This CDR3 contains 16 residues. CDR3 nucleotide sequence: TGTGCCAGCAGACCGGGACAGTTATTCAGCACAGATACGCAGTATTTT. Its translation is CASRPGQLFSTDTQYF.

This clonotype was seen at least ten times. This chain links TRBV20-1 with TRBJ2-6; D is unclear. Germline lookup yields CDR1 DFQATT and CDR2 SNEGSKA (reference sequence). This CDR3 contains 12 residues. V was shortened by 6 bases and J by 4 bases, with 7 bases between the two germline ends. The CDR3 spells CSAKSGANVLTF. As DNA, the CDR3 is TGCAGTGCCAAATCCGGGGCCAACGTCCTGACTTTC.